The clone carrying this T cell receptor (beta chain) was seen only a few times. Its antigen remains unknown. Each CDR3 protein gets one entry after TCRdb re-called the reads with MiXCR. The sample includes 350,000 to 400,000 distinct CDR3 sequences, roughly 36% of them seen just once. This specimen belongs to a study of T cell repertoires in cytomegalovirus infection. Study-wide background: Newly reported HLA-C-restricted and thoroughly characterized HLA-B-restricted CMV epitopes were employed. Public TCR beta signatures were indicative of both CMV infection and a matching HLA type. Study-wide points: Carriers of CMV plus the relevant HLA were identified by cumulative public TCR beta family frequency.

With 5 bases removed from V and 3 bases from J, the gap between germline ends came to 16 bases. Germline CDR1 is SGHTA and CDR2 is FQGNSA. This CDR3 is 15 amino acids long. This TCR came from a human donor in good health (CMV status not recorded). Some clones in this sample may be carry-over from other donors' samples. This material consisted of cultured PBMCs, taken from culture after CMV antigen stimulation. The chain has TRBV7-2 and TRBJ1-2; weak D call: TRBD1 (5 bases). The DNA for the CDR3 is TGTGCCAGCAGCCACCCTCCGGGACGGGACTATGGCTACACCTTC. It codes for CASSHPPGRDYGYTF.